This record concerns one T cell receptor (beta chain) sequence. The data were obtained in a study of blood T cell repertoires in COVID-19. At the level of the study: Collection of acute and convalescent COVID-19 samples took place in the United States, Italy and Spain. T cells, B-cell-depleted T cells, or PBMCs provided the cDNA or gDNA that served as material.

Sequenced by immunoSEQ multiplex PCR; TCRdb stores in-frame clones only, minus some. The sample lists hundreds of thousands of clones; around 88% were seen once. The CDR3 loop spans 13 amino acids. Losses at the gene ends were 5 bases for V and 6 bases for J; bases not matched to a gene: 7. CDR1 and CDR2 from the germline V gene are SGHTA and FQGNSA. Participants reported their clinical history, and cohort assignment relied on those reports. Recovered Cohort 3 donors showed two negative PCRs, clearance, or symptom resolution. The sequencing input was PBMCs or T cells enriched from blood (not recorded which). V usage is TRBV7-2 and J usage is TRBJ2-7; TRBD2 agrees at 7 bases. The sequence was obtained from a woman between 35 and 50 years old who had recovered from COVID-19. DNA for the CDR3: TGTGCCAGCAGCGGGGGAGGGAGGGGCGAGCAGTACTTC. It yields the protein CASSGGGRGEQYF.